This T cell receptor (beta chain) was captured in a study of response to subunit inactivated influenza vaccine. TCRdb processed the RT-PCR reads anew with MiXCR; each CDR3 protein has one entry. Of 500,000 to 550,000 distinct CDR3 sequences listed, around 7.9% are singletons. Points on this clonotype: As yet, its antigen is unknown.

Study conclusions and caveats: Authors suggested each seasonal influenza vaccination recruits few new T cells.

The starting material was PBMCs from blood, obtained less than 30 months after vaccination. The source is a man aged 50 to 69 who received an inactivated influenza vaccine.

The CDR3 nucleotides are TGTGCCAGCAGCGGCAGGACTAGCGGCCCCACAGATACGCAGTATTTT. It translates to CASSGRTSGPTDTQYF. This chain uses TRBV7-9 with TRBJ2-3; 10 bases are a match to TRBD2. CDR3 length equals 16 residues. J was trimmed by 2 bases and V by 5 bases; bases with no gene match: 7. The germline CDR1 and CDR2 sequences are SEHNR and FQNEAQ (reference sequence).